This T cell receptor beta chain derives from a study of blood T cell repertoires in COVID-19. Study at large: The analysed material was cDNA or gDNA that came from T cells, B-cell-depleted T cells, or PBMCs.

Enrollees, about 18 to 90 years old, lived in about two dozen US areas. Donors of Cohort 3 who recovered were those that had two negative PCRs, clearance, or symptom resolution. V was clipped by 2 bases and J by 4 bases, with 13 bases between them. The CDR3 covers 15 residues. Germline CDR1 reads SGHTS; CDR2 reads YDEGEE. Sequenced by immunoSEQ multiplex PCR; TCRdb stores in-frame clones only, minus some. The top ten hold more than 9.5% of the sample, which has 150,000 to 200,000 clones, over 70% seen once. This clonotype was sampled from a man aged 50 or older who had recovered from COVID-19. Material: PBMCs or T cells enriched from blood (not recorded which). This chain uses TRBV5-8 with TRBJ1-5, with D possibly TRBD1 on 5 matching bases. The CDR3 is CASSFQGSPNQPQHF. CDR3 in DNA: TGTGCCAGCAGCTTTCAGGGAAGCCCAAATCAGCCCCAGCATTTT.